The 28 T cell receptor beta chains listed next were all sequenced from one sample in a study of shared clonotypes between healthy human individuals. The table came from immunoSEQ multiplex PCR; TCRdb's copy has only in-frame clones and leaves some out. This table holds 2.3 million or so clones, approximately 93% found once. The sample taken for sequencing was naive CD4+ T cells from PBMCs. The subset denotes: CD45RA+ positively selected. The receptors stem from a man aged 18-30 years in good health. Some clones in this sample may be carry-over from other donors' samples.

The chain has TRBV4-1 and TRBJ2-7, with 11 bases that match TRBD1. From germline, CDR1 is MGHRA and CDR2 YSYEKL. With V trimmed by 4 bases and J by 2 bases, 7 bases remained unmatched. This CDR3 comprises 16 residues. Here the CDR3 reads CASSLLPGQGAYEQYF. CDR3 in DNA: TGCGCCAGCAGCCTACTCCCGGGACAGGGGGCCTACGAGCAGTACTTC.

This clone showed up just a few times. In the same sample, other DNA sequences code for this CDR3. Here the CDR3 DNA reads TGTGCCAGCAGCAAGGGGTGGACTGAAGCTTTCTTT. It translates to CASSKGWTEAFF. The gene calls are TRBV21-1 and TRBJ1-1. TRBV21-1 is annotated as a pseudogene. CDR3 length: 12 amino acids.

CDR3 sequence (DNA): TGTGCCAGCAGCACGACAGGTGACTATGAAAAACTGTTTTTT. Translated: CASSTTGDYEKLFF. The rearrangement uses TRBV7-9 and TRBJ1-4; tentatively, D is TRBD1 (6 bases). The CDR3 is 14 residues long. CDR1 and CDR2 (germline): SEHNR, FQNEAQ (reference sequence). Trimming took off 5 bases at V and 6 bases at J, with 13 bases between the two ends. The full variable domain, rest sourced from reference TRBV7-9 and TRBJ1-4, is DTGVSQNPRHKITKRGQNVTFRCDPISEHNRLYWYRQTLGQGPEFLTYFQNEAQLEKSRLLSDRFSAERPKGSFSTLEIQRTEQGDSAMYLCASSTTGDYEKLFFGSGTQLSVL.

The CDR3 region is CASSFRGAATYEQYF. The CDR3 DNA reads TGTGCCAGCAGCTTTAGGGGAGCGGCTACCTACGAGCAGTACTTC. This chain joins TRBV21-1 and TRBJ2-7. TRBV21-1 is a pseudogene segment. CDR3 length: 15 amino acids.

Concerning this clone: Other nucleotide sequences from this sample produce the same CDR3. V and J are TRBV5-1 and TRBJ2-1, with D unclear. Trimming removed 0 bases at V and 4 bases at J, with 8 bases between. Per the germline V gene, CDR1 is SGHRS and CDR2 is YFSETQ. This CDR3 contains 14 residues. Here the CDR3 DNA reads TGCGCCAGCAGCTTGGGGCAGCTATACAATGAGCAGTTCTTC. It translates to CASSLGQLYNEQFF.

This chain joins TRBV7-3 and TRBJ2-3; D is undetermined. The CDR3 length is 15 residues. Germline loops: CDR1 SGHTA, CDR2 FQGTGA. Trimming cost V 1 base and J 1 base, with 9 bases left between them. This CDR3 is CASSLRSARTDTQYF. The CDR3 coding sequence is TGTGCCAGCAGCTTAAGGAGTGCTCGCACAGATACGCAGTATTTT.

The chain combines TRBV7-3 with TRBJ2-1; 10 nucleotides line up with TRBD1. In germline, CDR1 is SGHTA, CDR2 FQGTGA. Germline trimming cut 5 bases from V and 9 bases from J; bases unmatched to any gene: 13. This CDR3 contains 16 residues. The CDR3 sequence is CASSRSDRGSGGEQFF. The CDR3 DNA is TGTGCCAGCAGCCGATCGGACAGGGGGTCTGGTGGTGAGCAGTTCTTC.

The chain employs TRBV18 and TRBJ2-5; the match to TRBD1 covers 8 bases. The CDR3 is 16 amino acids. Trimming at V came to 1 base and at J to 5 bases, leaving 9 bases not matched to a gene. Looked up from germline, CDR1 is KGHSH and CDR2 is LQKENI. CDR3 DNA sequence: TGTGCCAGCTCACCACAGCAGGGGGCCCCGCGGGAGACCCAGTACTTC. Translating it yields CASSPQQGAPRETQYF.

CDR3 DNA: TGTGCCAGCAGCTTCATCCGGGGCCGCACAGATACGCAGTATTTT. Translating gives CASSFIRGRTDTQYF. V is TRBV5-8 and J is TRBJ2-3, with D perhaps matching TRBD1 or TRBD2 (5 bases each). The CDR3 spans 15 residues. The germline V and J ends were trimmed by 2 bases and 1 base, with 11 bases remaining between them. Germline V gene lookup returns CDR1 SGHTS and CDR2 YDEGEE.

As for this clone: Other DNA sequences in this sample translate to the same CDR3. The CDR3 bases are TGTGCCAGCAGCCTCTGGACGGACCAAGAGACCCAGTACTTC. It encodes CASSLWTDQETQYF. The rearrangement uses TRBV7-9 and TRBJ2-5; D remains ambiguous. CDR1 is SEHNR, CDR2 FQNEAQ, per germline (reference sequence). The CDR3 extends over 14 amino acids. Trimming shortened V by 5 bases and J by 0 bases, and 10 bases separated the two germline ends.

The chain uses TRBV7-9 and TRBJ2-7, with 10 positions matching TRBD2. The V gene's germline CDR1 is SEHNR and CDR2 FQNEAQ (reference sequence). V trimming: 10 bases; J trimming: 4 bases; junction bases outside the gene matches: 10. This CDR3 has 14 residues. CDR3 sequence (DNA): TGTGCCACCCGGGAGTCGGGACTAGCGTACGAGCAGTACTTC. Its translation: CATRESGLAYEQYF.

J is TRBJ1-2 and V is TRBV5-6; 11 bases line up with TRBD1. The V segment lost 4 bases and the J segment 8 bases; nucleotides outside the gene matches: 13. This CDR3 contains 16 residues. Germline V gene sequence: CDR1 SGHDT, CDR2 YYEEEE. CDR3 protein: CASSPGTGGQYNGYTF. For the CDR3, the DNA is TGTGCCAGCAGCCCCGGGACAGGGGGTCAATATAACGGCTACACCTTC. The complete variable domain, with remaining parts taken from reference TRBV5-6 and TRBJ1-2, reads DAGVTQSPTHLIKTRGQQVTLRCSPKSGHDTVSWYQQALGQGPQFIFQYYEEEERQRGNFPDRFSGHQFPNYSSELNVNALLLGDSALYLCASSPGTGGQYNGYTFGSGTRLTVV.

The chain employs TRBV4-2 and TRBJ1-1, with TRBD1 matching over 9 bases. The germline V gene encodes CDR1 LGHNA and CDR2 YNFKEQ. This CDR3 spans 13 amino acids. V was pared by 6 bases and J by 8 bases, with 7 bases of the junction left unmatched. The CDR3 sequence is CASRPGQGLEAFF. In DNA, the CDR3 is TGTGCCAGCAGGCCTGGACAGGGGCTAGAAGCTTTCTTT.

This clone was seen just once. The same CDR3 is also encoded by other DNA sequences in this sample. This sequence joins TRBV6-1 and TRBJ2-7, with unresolved D. V dropped 3 bases and J dropped 0 bases, with 6 bases sitting between them. The CDR3 covers 13 residues. Germline V gene data show CDR1 as MNHNS and CDR2 as SASEGT. The CDR3 DNA is TGTGCCAGCAGTGACAGGACCTCCTACGAGCAGTACTTC. Translated: CASSDRTSYEQYF.

V and J are TRBV28 and TRBJ2-7; D is unclear. The CDR3 covers 11 residues. Per germline, CDR1 MDHEN and CDR2 SYDVKM. Trimming took 0 bases from V and 4 from J, leaving 1 base between them. This chain's CDR3 is CASSLWYEQYF. The CDR3 coding sequence is TGTGCCAGCAGTTTATGGTACGAGCAGTACTTC.

The chain combines TRBV29-1 with TRBJ2-3, with TRBD2 matching over 7 bases. The ends lost 4 bases at V and 2 bases at J; junction bases unmatched: 9. The CDR3 loop spans 15 amino acids. Germline loops: CDR1 SQVTM, CDR2 ANQGSEA. CDR3: CSVGGGTVPTDTQYF. The CDR3 DNA is TGCAGCGTTGGGGGGGGGACGGTCCCCACAGATACGCAGTATTTT.

The CDR3 DNA reads as TGTGCCAGTAGTATCGATATTTCTAGCAATCAGCCCCAGCATTTT. Translating gives CASSIDISSNQPQHF. The V gene is TRBV19, the J gene TRBJ1-5; no reliable D call. V was clipped by 3 bases and J by 0 bases, with 9 bases between them. CDR1 is LNHDA and CDR2 is SQIVND in the germline V gene (reference sequence). CDR3 length: 15 residues.

V is TRBV29-1 and J is TRBJ2-3; TRBD2 matches 10 bases. Per the germline V gene, CDR1 is SQVTM and CDR2 is ANQGSEA. The CDR3 is made up of 16 amino acids. V trimming: 7 bases; J trimming: 0 bases; junction bases outside the gene matches: 10. The CDR3 DNA reads TGCAGCGCCCCTGGGGGAGCGGGAGGGAGCACAGATACGCAGTATTTT. Translation: CSAPGGAGGSTDTQYF.

This clone has more than one count but fewer than ten. The rearrangement uses TRBV10-1 and TRBJ1-1, with D possibly matching TRBD1 (6 bases). CDR3 size: 17 residues. Germline loops: CDR1 WNHNN, CDR2 SYGVQD (reference sequence). V lost 0 bases, J lost 0 bases, and 14 bases lay in between. The CDR3 protein is CASSESPPGQVNTEAFF. DNA for the CDR3: TGCGCCAGCAGTGAGTCCCCACCGGGACAAGTGAACACTGAAGCTTTCTTT.

This chain connects TRBV13 to TRBJ1-1; unclear D gene. The CDR3 runs to 12 residues. Trimming pared 3 bases from V and 2 bases from J, leaving 4 bases between. Germline V gene data show CDR1 as PRHDT and CDR2 as FYEKMQ (reference sequence). CDR3 residues: CASSLRNTEAFF. CDR3 in DNA: TGTGCCAGCAGCTTGAGAAACACTGAAGCTTTCTTT.

The chain employs TRBV10-3 and TRBJ2-5; perhaps D is TRBD1 or TRBD2 (6 bases each). CDR1 and CDR2 from the germline V gene are ENHRY and SYGVKD. The V gene lost 6 bases and the J gene lost 3 bases, with 11 bases spanning the gap. The CDR3 is made up of 13 amino acids. CDR3 bases: TGTGCCATCAGGGGGGGCAGAGAAGAGACCCAGTACTTC. Its translation: CAIRGGREETQYF.

The rearrangement uses TRBV28 and TRBJ1-4, with 7 bases lining up with TRBD1. In germline, CDR1 is MDHEN, CDR2 SYDVKM. Losses at the gene ends were 6 bases for V and 14 bases for J; bases not matched to a gene: 9. The CDR3 is 12 amino acids. CDR3 sequence: CASSDRARNLFF. The CDR3 DNA follows: TGTGCCAGCAGCGACAGGGCCAGGAATCTGTTTTTT.

V and J are TRBV15 and TRBJ2-1, with 7 bases matching TRBD2. The CDR3 sequence is 17 residues long. The germline gives CDR1 LNHNV, CDR2 YYDKDF (reference sequence). J was trimmed by 8 bases and V by 2 bases; bases with no gene match: 15. The CDR3 nucleotides are TGTGCCACCAGCAGATCGAAATCGTTGGCGGGAGCTCATGAGCAGTTCTTC. Protein: CATSRSKSLAGAHEQFF.

CDR3 bases: TGTGCCAGCAGCCCCTGGACAGGGGGCTCTGGAAACACCATATATTTT. Translated, it gives CASSPWTGGSGNTIYF. This chain links TRBV9 with TRBJ1-3, with 10 bases matching TRBD1. V was pared by 4 bases and J by 0 bases, with 4 bases of the junction left unmatched. CDR1 and CDR2 (germline): SGDLS, YYNGEE. CDR3 size: 16 residues.

This chain links TRBV4-1 with TRBJ1-4; D is perhaps TRBD1 (6 bases). Between the trimmed V and J ends, which lost 4 bases and 1 base, there was a span of 16 bases. Germline CDR1 and CDR2: MGHRA and YSYEKL. CDR3 length equals 17 residues. CDR3 sequence reads: CASSLGKGQITNEKLFF. DNA for the CDR3: TGCGCCAGCAGCCTCGGAAAAGGACAGATAACTAATGAAAAACTGTTTTTT.

Regarding this clone: The same CDR3 can be traced to other DNA sequences in this sample. This rearrangement joins TRBV18 to TRBJ1-4; TRBD1 agrees at 7 bases. The CDR3 has 14 amino acids. Trimming took 3 bases from V and 5 from J; bases not matched to a gene: 3. CDR1 and CDR2 (germline): KGHSH, LQKENI. CDR3: CASSPGQLNEKLFF. In DNA form, the CDR3 reads TGTGCCAGCTCACCGGGACAGCTAAATGAAAAACTGTTTTTT.

The chain combines TRBV7-3 with TRBJ1-1, with D unclear. The germline V and J ends were trimmed by 3 bases and 3 bases, with 8 bases remaining between them. This CDR3 has 13 amino acids. CDR1 is SGHTA, CDR2 FQGTGA, per germline. In DNA form, the CDR3 reads TGTGCCAGCAGCTTCGACTCCGACACTGAAGCTTTCTTT. This codes for CASSFDSDTEAFF.

A word on this clone: Other DNA sequences in this specimen translate into the identical CDR3. V and J are TRBV5-1 and TRBJ2-2; no definite D call. This CDR3 contains 13 residues. Per the germline V gene, CDR1 is SGHRS and CDR2 is YFSETQ. Trimming removed 0 bases from V and 5 bases from J, with 5 bases in between. Here the CDR3 reads CASSLDYTGELFF. The DNA for the CDR3 is TGCGCCAGCAGCTTGGACTATACCGGGGAGCTGTTTTTT.